Following are 27 T cell receptor beta chains from one sample sequenced in a study of neurological immune-mediated disorders. TCRdb re-called the 5' RACE reads through MiXCR, storing one row per CDR3 protein. In the table there are about 33,000 distinct CDR3 sequences, about an eighth of which are singletons. Time point noted: longitudinal time-point 2. Source material: PBMCs. These receptors were collected from a woman aged 40-49 years in good health.

This clonotype was observed many times. The rearrangement links TRBV20-1 to TRBJ1-2; D might be TRBD1 (5 bases). The V end was cut by 7 bases, the J end by 13 bases, with 19 bases between. From germline, CDR1 is DFQATT and CDR2 SNEGSKA (reference sequence). This CDR3 comprises 11 residues. CDR3 coding DNA: TGCAGTGGTCCCTCGCCAGGGTCGCGCACCTTC. This codes for CSGPSPGSRTF.

This clonotype was seen a handful of times. This chain connects TRBV19 to TRBJ2-1; tentatively, D is TRBD2 (5 bases). CDR3 length: 15 amino acids. V was trimmed by 1 base and J by 0 bases, leaving 7 bases between them. Germline loops: CDR1 LNHDA, CDR2 SQIVND (reference sequence). CDR3 bases: TGTGCCAGTAGTATAGCCGGGAACTCCTACAATGAGCAGTTCTTC. Protein: CASSIAGNSYNEQFF.

This clonotype was seen ten or more times. This chain's CDR3 is CASSVGGGWTEAFF. The DNA for the CDR3 is TGTGCCAGCAGCGTAGGTGGGGGCTGGACTGAAGCTTTCTTT. The chain has TRBV9 and TRBJ1-1, with D perhaps matching TRBD1 (6 bases). V was clipped by 0 bases and J by 5 bases, with 11 bases between them. Germline V gene data show CDR1 as SGDLS and CDR2 as YYNGEE. The CDR3 runs to 14 residues.

This clonotype appeared many times. The V and J genes are TRBV10-3 and TRBJ2-7; a weak D match, TRBD2 (6 bases). Looked up from germline, CDR1 is ENHRY and CDR2 is SYGVKD. This CDR3 comprises 15 residues. V gave up 4 bases and J gave up 4 bases, with 17 bases separating them. CDR3 amino acids: CAISVGRDASYEQYF. The DNA for the CDR3 is TGTGCCATCAGTGTCGGGAGAGACGCTTCTTACGAGCAGTACTTC.

There are many counts of this clonotype. V usage is TRBV19 and J usage is TRBJ1-5; D unresolved. Trimming stripped 6 bases from V and 7 bases from J, with 19 bases between. Germline V gene sequence: CDR1 LNHDA, CDR2 SQIVND (reference sequence). The CDR3 has 15 amino acids. The chain's CDR3 is CASSPQEAFWQPQHF. In nucleotides, the CDR3 is TGTGCCAGTAGCCCTCAGGAGGCATTTTGGCAGCCCCAGCATTTT.

This clonotype was seen many times. The chain couples TRBV6-1 to TRBJ1-4, with 8 bases identical to TRBD1. This CDR3 has 15 residues. Germline assignment: CDR1 MNHNS and CDR2 SASEGT. The V and J ends lost 5 bases and 6 bases, in that order; junction bases with no gene match: 8. CDR3 in DNA: TGTGCCAGCAGTAGCTCCAGGGGGCAGGATGAAAAACTGTTTTTT. Protein product: CASSSSRGQDEKLFF.

This clonotype showed up many times. This clone may be a read error of a much larger clone one base away. The J gene is TRBJ2-1, the V gene TRBV28; D is undetermined. The V gene lost 3 bases and the J gene lost 7 bases, with 1 base spanning the gap. CDR3 size: 10 residues. CDR1 MDHEN and CDR2 SYDVKM come from the germline V gene. Here the CDR3 reads CASSLNEQFF. The CDR3 bases are TGTGCCAGCAGTTTGAATGAGCAGTTCTTC.

This clonotype showed up many times. This chain joins TRBV27 and TRBJ2-5; no clear D. Germline V CDR1 and CDR2: MNHEY, SMNVEV (reference sequence). Trimming took 0 bases from V and 3 from J, leaving 5 bases between them. The CDR3 runs 13 residues. This CDR3 is CASSLSAKETQYF. CDR3 in DNA: TGTGCCAGCAGTTTATCGGCCAAAGAGACCCAGTACTTC.

This clonotype was seen repeatedly, ten times or more. This chain joins TRBV21-1 and TRBJ2-1; the table's D call, TRBD1, was not checked against the DNA. TRBV21-1 is classified as a pseudogene. The CDR3 runs 16 residues. CDR3 residues: CASTVTDPCFGNEQFF. As DNA, the CDR3 is TGTGCCAGCACAGTGACAGATCCCTGTTTCGGCAATGAGCAGTTCTTC.

The genes are TRBV15 and TRBJ2-5; 8 nucleotides align to TRBD1. Germline V gene sequence: CDR1 LNHNV, CDR2 YYDKDF (reference sequence). This CDR3 is built from 14 residues. Germline trimming cut 5 bases from V and 2 bases from J; bases unmatched to any gene: 4. CDR3 in DNA: TGTGCCACCAGCCCGGACAGGGTTCAAGAGACCCAGTACTTC. It yields the protein CATSPDRVQETQYF.

There are many counts of this clonotype. The chain couples TRBV6-5 to TRBJ2-7; D gene unclear. Germline lookup yields CDR1 MNHEY and CDR2 SVGAGI. Trimming stripped 1 base from V and 0 bases from J, with 10 bases between. CDR3 size: 15 residues. CDR3 amino acids: CASSYWVGPSYEQYF. In DNA, the CDR3 is TGTGCCAGCAGTTACTGGGTAGGCCCCTCCTACGAGCAGTACTTC.

The sample holds many counts of this clonotype. CDR3 residues: CASSSTGSLITDTQYF. DNA for the CDR3: TGTGCCAGCAGCTCTACCGGGAGCCTAATTACAGATACGCAGTATTTT. The chain combines TRBV7-3 with TRBJ2-3, with a tentative D call TRBD2 (6 bases). This CDR3 is 16 amino acids long. V was clipped by 4 bases and J by 3 bases, with 17 bases between them. Germline lookup yields CDR1 SGHTA and CDR2 FQGTGA.

This clonotype was found many times. CDR3 nucleotide sequence: TGTGCCAGCAGCCTAGACAGGGCTTGGAAGGACAATGAGCAGTTCTTC. Translated: CASSLDRAWKDNEQFF. The chain combines TRBV7-2 with TRBJ2-1; 7 bases are a match to TRBD1. The V gene's germline CDR1 is SGHTA and CDR2 FQGNSA. The CDR3 length is 16 residues. V was clipped by 5 bases and J by 5 bases; unmatched bases: 12.

The table lists this clonotype with many counts. The chain carries TRBV18 and TRBJ2-1; 11 nucleotides line up with TRBD2. V dropped 2 bases and J dropped 3; count of bases not matched to a gene: 12. Per the germline V gene, CDR1 is KGHSH and CDR2 is LQKENI. The CDR3 covers 19 residues. Here the CDR3 DNA reads TGTGCCAGCTCACCAACTCTAGCGGGAGGAGGGTCAGGCTACAATGAGCAGTTCTTC. It translates to CASSPTLAGGGSGYNEQFF.

There are many counts of this clonotype. The rearrangement uses TRBV4-3 and TRBJ2-1; 7 nucleotides match TRBD2. The CDR3 is 15 residues long. Trimming cost V 1 base and J 0 bases; bases outside gene matches: 0. Germline CDR1 reads LGHNA; CDR2 reads YSLEER. CDR3 nucleotides: TGCGCCAGCAGCCAAGGACTAGCCTCCTACAATGAGCAGTTCTTC. This codes for CASSQGLASYNEQFF.

This clonotype has only a few counts. This chain uses TRBV6-1 with TRBJ1-5, with TRBD1 matching over 8 bases. Germline CDR1 reads MNHNS; CDR2 reads SASEGT. V gave up 6 bases and J gave up 1 base; unmatched junction bases: 2. The CDR3 spans 14 residues. CDR3 in amino acids: CASRRDRSNQPQHF. CDR3 DNA sequence: TGTGCCAGCAGGAGGGACAGGAGCAATCAGCCCCAGCATTTT.

Many counts were recorded for this clonotype. The genes are TRBV20-1 and TRBJ2-5, with TRBD2 identical over 11 bases. The length of the CDR3 is 15 residues. Germline V gene data show CDR1 as DFQATT and CDR2 as SNEGSKA (reference sequence). Germline trimming cut 3 bases from V and 5 bases from J; bases unmatched to any gene: 8. The CDR3 nucleotides are TGCAGTGCTAGGATTAGCGGGGGGGTCCGGGAGACCCAGTACTTC. Protein sequence: CSARISGGVRETQYF.

This clonotype was detected ten times or more. This rearrangement joins TRBV25-1 to TRBJ2-7; the match to TRBD1 covers 8 bases. V shed 3 bases, J shed 4 bases, and the junction held 8 bases outside the gene matches. The length of the CDR3 is 15 residues. CDR1 is MGHDK and CDR2 is SYGVNS in the germline V gene. The CDR3 sequence: CASSDRRGLRYEQYF. Written as DNA, the CDR3 is TGTGCCAGCAGTGACCGCAGGGGGCTGAGGTACGAGCAGTACTTC.

The chain is built from TRBV18 and TRBJ2-3; D gene ambiguous. Germline loops: CDR1 KGHSH, CDR2 LQKENI. The CDR3 consists of 15 residues. V lost 0 bases and J 0 bases, leaving 7 bases between the germline ends. The CDR3 sequence: CASSPPVGSTDTQYF. In DNA, the CDR3 is TGTGCCAGCTCACCACCGGTTGGTAGCACAGATACGCAGTATTTT.

The chain employs TRBV30 and TRBJ2-1; 11 bases are a match to TRBD2. There are 14 residues in the CDR3. V gave up 0 bases and J gave up 8 bases; unmatched junction bases: 3. Germline loops: CDR1 GTSNPN, CDR2 SVGIG (reference sequence). CDR3 protein: CAWSVASGGYEQFF. The CDR3 coding sequence is TGTGCCTGGAGTGTGGCTAGCGGGGGGTATGAGCAGTTCTTC.

In its sample, this clonotype was seen many times. The chain couples TRBV5-6 to TRBJ2-5; possibly TRBD2 for D (5 bases). The germline V gene encodes CDR1 SGHDT and CDR2 YYEEEE. V was shortened by 1 base and J by 5 bases, with 6 bases between the two germline ends. There are 12 residues in the CDR3. CDR3 amino acids: CASSLIAETQYF. As DNA, the CDR3 is TGTGCCAGCAGCTTGATAGCGGAGACCCAGTACTTC.

The genes are TRBV6-1 and TRBJ1-4; unclear D gene. The CDR3 has 15 residues. V was clipped by 4 bases and J by 0 bases, with 9 bases between them. From germline, CDR1 is MNHNS and CDR2 SASEGT. The DNA for the CDR3 is TGTGCCAGCAGTGGGACGGTTGCAACTAATGAAAAACTGTTTTTT. It is translated as CASSGTVATNEKLFF.

The chain couples TRBV12-3 or TRBV12-4 to TRBJ1-3, with unresolved D. This CDR3 spans 15 amino acids. Trimming removed 5 bases from V and 0 bases from J, with 11 bases in between. The CDR3 nucleotides read TGTGCCAGCAGTAGGACTCAGCTCTCTGGAAACACCATATATTTT. Protein sequence: CASSRTQLSGNTIYF.

This clonotype has ten or more counts. V gene TRBV3-1 combines with J gene TRBJ1-1, with 8 positions matching TRBD1. V lost 8 bases and J lost 7; bases outside the gene matches: 12. Germline V gives CDR1 LGHDT, CDR2 YNNKEL (reference sequence). There are 14 residues in the CDR3. CDR3 sequence reads: CASSILQGELEAFF. The CDR3 DNA reads TGTGCCAGCTCCATCTTACAGGGGGAACTTGAAGCTTTCTTT.

This clonotype was recorded many times. This chain joins TRBV5-1 and TRBJ1-5; D is possibly TRBD1 (6 bases). V was pared by 2 bases and J by 3 bases, with 9 bases between. CDR1 and CDR2 (germline): SGHRS, YFSETQ. This CDR3 spans 14 amino acids. In DNA form, the CDR3 reads TGCGCCAGCAGCTTTACAGGGCTCAATCAGCCCCAGCATTTT. Amino acids: CASSFTGLNQPQHF.

Many counts were recorded for this clonotype. CDR3 region: CASSARLGVGGELFF. The CDR3 region has the DNA TGTGCCAGCAGCGCCCGTCTAGGGGTGGGCGGGGAGCTGTTTTTT. This rearrangement joins TRBV7-2 to TRBJ2-2; D perhaps matches TRBD1 (5 bases). This CDR3 has 15 amino acids. V was trimmed by 5 bases and J by 7 bases, leaving 17 bases between them. Germline CDR1 SGHTA, CDR2 FQGNSA.

This clonotype was seen repeatedly, ten times or more. This chain connects TRBV12-3 or TRBV12-4 to TRBJ2-3, with 8 bases identical to TRBD2. This CDR3 comprises 13 residues. J gave up 4 bases and V 11 bases, and 8 bases lay outside the gene matches. The CDR3 sequence is CAGGAGGSDTQYF. The CDR3 nucleotides read TGTGCCGGGGGGGCGGGGGGCTCAGATACGCAGTATTTT.